This T cell receptor (beta chain) came from a study of T cell changes during pregnancy in multiple sclerosis (dated by TCRdb to between 2019 and 2020). Study-wide context: The study looked at changes in the T cell repertoire across pregnancy in women with multiple sclerosis.

Measured from the cysteine to the phenylalanine, the CDR3 is 15 residues long. Here the CDR3 DNA is all that survives: 45 bases in frame from base 1. After removal of 5 bases from V and 5 bases from J, the junction retains 5 bases not matched to a gene. CDR1 and CDR2, looked up from the germline V gene, are SGHRS and YFSETQ. The library was generated by the immunoSEQ multiplex PCR assay. TCRdb limited this immuneACCESS table to in-frame rearrangements with V and J called. A share of clones is missing; checked studies link under half to unresolved V genes, and the rest is unexplained. This sample lists tens of thousands of clones; about 94% were detected once. Clones ranked in the top ten supply around 3% of the sample. A word on this clone: There is no known antigen for this receptor. No much larger clone is present one base from it, and per-base qualities are unavailable.

This chain is built from TRBV5-1 and TRBJ1-5; 12 bases in the junction line up with TRBD1. The sample here was peripheral blood, taken in the third trimester of pregnancy. The origin of this receptor is a female donor in good health, enrolled as a control in a pregnancy study. The CDR3 region has the sequence CASSPGTGGDQPQHF. The bases are TGCGCCAGCAGTCCCGGGACAGGGGGCGATCAGCCCCAGCATTTT. Here the CDR3 is joined to the reference TRBV5-1 and TRBJ1-5 genes, and the full variable domain is: KAGVTQTPRYLIKTRGQQVTLSCSPISGHRSVSWYQQTPGQGLQFLFEYFSETQRNKGNFPGRFSGRQFSNSRSEMNVSTLELGDSALYLCASSPGTGGDQPQHFGDGTRLSIL.